The clone carrying this T cell receptor beta chain was counted once. The V end was cut by 5 bases, the J end by 8 bases, with 22 bases between. Germline assignment: CDR1 SEHNR and CDR2 FQNEAQ (reference sequence). The CDR3 sequence is 16 residues long. The data were taken from a study of technical replicates of blood from a handful of donors. TCRdb keeps only in-frame clones here, not all; method: immunoSEQ multiplex PCR. The sample includes approximately 82,000 clones, just over 90% seen only once; the top ten take over 0.25%. The V and J genes are TRBV7-9 and TRBJ2-1, with a possible D match to TRBD2 (7 bases). This receptor was obtained from a human donor in good health. Sequenced: T cells isolated from PBMCs. The CDR3 DNA reads TGTGCCAGCAGCCCCTGGAAGGGGGAGGGCCACGATGAGCAGTTCTTC. Residues: CASSPWKGEGHDEQFF.